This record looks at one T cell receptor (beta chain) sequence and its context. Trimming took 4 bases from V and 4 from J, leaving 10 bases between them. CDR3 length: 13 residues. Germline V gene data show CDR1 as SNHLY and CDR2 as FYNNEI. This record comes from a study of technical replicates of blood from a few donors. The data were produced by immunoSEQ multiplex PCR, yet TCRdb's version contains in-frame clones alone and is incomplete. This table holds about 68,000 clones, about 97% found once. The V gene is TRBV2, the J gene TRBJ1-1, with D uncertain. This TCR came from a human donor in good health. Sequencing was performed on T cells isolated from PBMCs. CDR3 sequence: CASSGAEPTEAFF. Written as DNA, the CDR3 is TGTGCCAGCAGTGGTGCAGAACCCACTGAAGCTTTCTTT.